The present T cell receptor (beta chain) was sequenced within a study of regulatory T cells in long-lasting Graves disease. Time point reported: newly diagnosed GD, antithyroid drugs for less than 3 months. PBMCs provided the RNA from which the TCR library was made. There are 16 residues in the CDR3. V shed 3 bases, J shed 4 bases, and the junction held 7 bases outside the gene matches. CDR1 is SGHRS, CDR2 YFSETQ, per germline. The authors built TCR beta libraries using iRepertoire HTBI primers and Arm-PCR of CDR3 regions. TCRdb called the multiplex PCR reads again in MiXCR, with one record for every CDR3 protein. The sample holds around 480,000 distinct CDR3 sequences, 16% seen once. This clonotype came up many times. In addition, the sample was reused for a study of T cells in Graves' hyperthyroidism and ophthalmopathy.

The V gene is TRBV5-1, the J gene TRBJ2-6, with 7 bases fitting TRBD1. This receptor was taken from a man aged 35 to 55 with Graves disease. Sample: peripheral blood mononuclear cells (PBMCs), taken at new diagnosis, from a patient treated with antithyroid drugs. Here the CDR3 reads CASSYTGVLGANVLTF. CDR3 coding DNA: TGCGCCAGCAGCTACACAGGGGTGTTAGGGGCCAACGTCCTGACTTTC.